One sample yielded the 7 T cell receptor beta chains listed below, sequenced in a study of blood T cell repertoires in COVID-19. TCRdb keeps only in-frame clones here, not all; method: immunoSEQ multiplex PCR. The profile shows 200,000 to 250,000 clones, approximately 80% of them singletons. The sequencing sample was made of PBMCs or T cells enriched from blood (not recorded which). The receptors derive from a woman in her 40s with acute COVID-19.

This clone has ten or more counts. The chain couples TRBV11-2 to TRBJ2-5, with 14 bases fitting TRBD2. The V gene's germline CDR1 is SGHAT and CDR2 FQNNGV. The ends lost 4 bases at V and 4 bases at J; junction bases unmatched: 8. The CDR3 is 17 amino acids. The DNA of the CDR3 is TGTGCCAGCAGCTGGAAGGGACTAGCGGGGGATGGAGAGACCCAGTACTTC. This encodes CASSWKGLAGDGETQYF.

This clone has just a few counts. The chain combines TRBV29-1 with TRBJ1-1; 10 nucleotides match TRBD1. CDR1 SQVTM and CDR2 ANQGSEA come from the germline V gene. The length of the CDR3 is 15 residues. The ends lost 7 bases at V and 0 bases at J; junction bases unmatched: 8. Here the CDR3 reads CSAGTGALVNTEAFF. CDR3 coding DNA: TGCAGCGCCGGGACAGGGGCGCTGGTGAACACTGAAGCTTTCTTT. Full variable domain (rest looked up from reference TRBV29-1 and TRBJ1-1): SAVISQKPSRDICQRGTSLTIQCQVDSQVTMMFWYRQQPGQSLTLIATANQGSEATYESGFVIDKFPISRPNLTFSTLTVSNMSPEDSSIYLCSAGTGALVNTEAFFGQGTRLTVV.

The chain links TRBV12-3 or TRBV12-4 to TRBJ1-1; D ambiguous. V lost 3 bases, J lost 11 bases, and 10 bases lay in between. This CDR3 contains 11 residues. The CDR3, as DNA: TGTGCCAGCAGTTTCGGACCGGGGGCTTTCTTT. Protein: CASSFGPGAFF.

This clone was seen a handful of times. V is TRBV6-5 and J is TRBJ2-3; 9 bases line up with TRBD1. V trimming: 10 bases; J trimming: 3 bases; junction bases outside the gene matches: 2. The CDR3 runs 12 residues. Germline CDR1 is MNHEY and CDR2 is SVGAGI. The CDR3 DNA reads TGTGCCATAGGACAGGGGACAGATACGCAGTATTTT. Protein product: CAIGQGTDTQYF.

The CDR3 region has the DNA TGTGCCAGCAGTTACGAGGGCTACACCTTC. This encodes CASSYEGYTF. The J gene is TRBJ1-2, the V gene TRBV6-6; D is undetermined. This CDR3 is 10 amino acids long. V lost 2 bases and J 8 bases, leaving 3 bases between the germline ends. The germline CDR1 and CDR2 sequences are MNHNY and SVGAGI (reference sequence).

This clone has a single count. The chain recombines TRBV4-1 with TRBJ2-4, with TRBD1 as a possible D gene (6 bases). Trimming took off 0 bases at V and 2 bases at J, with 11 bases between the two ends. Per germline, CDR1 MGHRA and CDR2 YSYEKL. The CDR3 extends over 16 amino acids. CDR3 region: CASSQDRQGSKNIQYF. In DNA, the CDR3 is TGCGCCAGCAGCCAAGATAGGCAGGGGTCCAAAAACATTCAGTACTTC.

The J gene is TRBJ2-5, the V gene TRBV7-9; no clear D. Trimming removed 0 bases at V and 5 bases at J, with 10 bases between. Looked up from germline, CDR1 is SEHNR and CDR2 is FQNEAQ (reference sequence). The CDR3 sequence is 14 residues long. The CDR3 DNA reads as TGTGCCAGCAGCTTAGCGGTTAGCCGGGAGACCCAGTACTTC. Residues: CASSLAVSRETQYF.